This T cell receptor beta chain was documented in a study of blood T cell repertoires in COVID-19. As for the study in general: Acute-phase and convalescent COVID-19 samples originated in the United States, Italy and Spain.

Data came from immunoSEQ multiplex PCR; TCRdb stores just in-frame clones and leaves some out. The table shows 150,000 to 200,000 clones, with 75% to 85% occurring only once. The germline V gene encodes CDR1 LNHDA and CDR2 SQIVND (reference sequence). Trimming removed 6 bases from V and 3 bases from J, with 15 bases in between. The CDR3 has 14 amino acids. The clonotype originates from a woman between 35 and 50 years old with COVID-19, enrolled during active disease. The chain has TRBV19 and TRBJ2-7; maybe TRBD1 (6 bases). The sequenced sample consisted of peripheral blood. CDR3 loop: CASSPGQGFYEQYF. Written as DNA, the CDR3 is TGTGCCAGTAGCCCGGGGCAGGGGTTCTACGAGCAGTACTTC.